The following is a T cell receptor beta chain sequence with its context. As yet, its antigen is unknown. These data are taken from a study of monozygotic twins with inflammatory bowel disease. Findings of the study overall: Healthy co-twins, by inverse Simpson, had higher TCRbeta diversity than their siblings with IBD. No detectable difference in repertoire similarity separated concordant from discordant twins, possibly as a result of limited power.

The CDR3 consists of 14 residues. From germline, CDR1 is LNHDA and CDR2 SQIVND (reference sequence). Eight reactions per sample, run separately, yielded cDNA. TCRdb re-called the 5' RACE reads and gives one entry per CDR3 protein, without DNA. The sample's table shows 330,000 or so distinct CDR3 sequences. This chain links TRBV19 with TRBJ2-1; the TCRdb call, TRBD1, lacks DNA for checking. The clonotype comes from a human donor with ulcerative colitis or Crohn's disease, or a healthy co-twin of an affected twin (not recorded which). Sequencing input: blood. CDR3 sequence reads: CASSRPGGVNEQFF.